Below are 24 T cell receptor beta chains sequenced from a single sample in a study of long-term antiretroviral therapy in people with HIV. With survey level as its setting, the immunoSEQ assay was v3.0. Using immunoSEQ multiplex PCR, the repertoire was profiled, and TCRdb retains in-frame clones only, with some absent. This repertoire shows fewer than 20,000 clones, around nine tenths found once; its top ten account for approximately 10%. The sequencing used unsorted PBMCs, collected 0.5 years after starting antiretroviral therapy. The source is a man aged 35 to 55 with HIV.

The chain couples TRBV9 to TRBJ1-1; D is undetermined. V shed 7 bases and J shed 4 bases, with 17 bases lying between them. Germline V gene lookup returns CDR1 SGDLS and CDR2 YYNGEE. The CDR3 has 14 amino acids. The CDR3 coding sequence is TGTGCCAGCCCCTCCATGGGAACCGGCACTGAAGCTTTCTTT. It yields the protein CASPSMGTGTEAFF.

The genes are TRBV11-2 and TRBJ2-1; D may be TRBD1 (5 bases). The CDR3 contains 11 residues. Germline V gene lookup returns CDR1 SGHAT and CDR2 FQNNGV. The V and J ends lost 8 bases and 9 bases respectively, with 11 bases between them. The CDR3 DNA is TGTGCCAGCGGGGCGTCATTTGAGCAGTTCTTC. Translating gives CASGASFEQFF.

The chain couples TRBV6-1 to TRBJ2-1; D is perhaps TRBD1 (6 bases). The V end was cut by 10 bases, the J end by 10 bases, with 14 bases between. Per the germline V gene, CDR1 is MNHNS and CDR2 is SASEGT. The CDR3 loop spans 11 amino acids. For the CDR3, the DNA is TGTGCCACCACTGGGGGCCTAGAGCAGTTCTTC. This encodes CATTGGLEQFF.

The chain joins TRBV10-1 to TRBJ2-5; 9 bases align to TRBD1. Germline V gene sequence: CDR1 WNHNN, CDR2 SYGVQD (reference sequence). With V trimmed by 6 bases and J by 1 base, 9 bases remained unmatched. The CDR3 covers 16 residues. The DNA for the CDR3 is TGCGCCAGCAGCCGTGCGCCGGGACAGGGCCAAGAGACCCAGTACTTC. This codes for CASSRAPGQGQETQYF.

This chain connects TRBV9 to TRBJ2-3; 8 bases agree with TRBD2. V lost 4 bases, J lost 8 bases, and 9 bases stayed unmatched. The germline CDR1 and CDR2 sequences are SGDLS and YYNGEE. The CDR3 sequence is 14 residues long. The CDR3 protein is CASSPTLLAVTQYF. DNA for the CDR3: TGTGCCAGCAGCCCAACCTTACTAGCGGTTACGCAGTATTTT.

This clone was found once. The chain is built from TRBV7-3 and TRBJ2-2, with 11 bases identical to TRBD2. With 2 bases clipped from V and 1 base from J, the junction kept 0 bases outside the gene matches. The length of the CDR3 is 16 residues. CDR1 is SGHTA and CDR2 is FQGTGA in the germline V gene. The CDR3 loop reads CASSLLAGGNTGELFF. DNA for the CDR3: TGTGCCAGCAGCTTACTAGCGGGGGGGAACACCGGGGAGCTGTTTTTT.

The chain uses TRBV2 and TRBJ1-5; the D gene is possibly TRBD1 (5 bases). V shed 3 bases and J shed 0 bases, with 12 bases lying between them. CDR3 length equals 16 residues. CDR1 SNHLY and CDR2 FYNNEI come from the germline V gene. In nucleotides, the CDR3 is TGTGCCAGCAGTGACTTGACGGGGGATAGCAATCAGCCCCAGCATTTT. Encoded protein: CASSDLTGDSNQPQHF.

The J gene is TRBJ1-1, the V gene TRBV6-1; TRBD1 matches at 9 bases. Germline V gene data show CDR1 as MNHNS and CDR2 as SASEGT. Trimming at V came to 11 bases and at J to 4 bases, leaving 5 bases not matched to a gene. The CDR3 loop spans 12 amino acids. CDR3 loop: CASKDRGTEAFF. In nucleotides, the CDR3 is TGTGCCTCAAAGGACAGGGGCACTGAAGCTTTCTTT.

The chain carries TRBV7-3 and TRBJ2-1, with TRBD2 matching over 7 bases. The CDR3 is 15 residues long. Germline V lookup: CDR1 SGHTA, CDR2 FQGTGA. Germline trimming cut 2 bases from V and 5 bases from J; bases unmatched to any gene: 6. CDR3 DNA sequence: TGTGCCAGCAGCTTAGGGCGGGAGTTTAACAATGAGCAGTTCTTC. Amino acid sequence: CASSLGREFNNEQFF.

The rearrangement joins TRBV20-1 to TRBJ2-1; no clear D. Deletions cut 7 bases from V and 7 bases from J, with 2 bases between. CDR1 is DFQATT, CDR2 SNEGSKA, per germline (reference sequence). There are 8 residues in the CDR3. CDR3 sequence (DNA): TGCAGTGGAAATGAGCAGTTCTTC. Translating gives CSGNEQFF.

J is TRBJ2-1 and V is TRBV5-5, with a weak D call TRBD1 (6 bases). The germline gives CDR1 SGHKS, CDR2 YYEKEE (reference sequence). The CDR3 has 16 residues. Trimming took 0 bases from V and 1 from J, leaving 11 bases between them. CDR3 DNA: TGTGCCAGCAGCTTGGAGTGGGACATATCCTACAATGAGCAGTTCTTC. Protein sequence: CASSLEWDISYNEQFF.

This chain links TRBV5-4 with TRBJ2-5; perhaps TRBD2 as D (6 bases). V was trimmed by 3 bases and J by 0 bases, leaving 18 bases between them. CDR3 length equals 17 residues. CDR1 and CDR2 from the germline V gene are SGHNT and YYREEE (reference sequence). The CDR3 loop is CASSSDRGRRDQETQYF. CDR3 DNA: TGTGCCAGCAGCTCCGACCGGGGGAGGAGGGACCAAGAGACCCAGTACTTC.

The chain joins TRBV10-3 to TRBJ2-6, with 12 bases lining up with TRBD1. The CDR3 is made up of 16 amino acids. The V gene's germline CDR1 is ENHRY and CDR2 SYGVKD. Trimming removed 10 bases from V and 2 bases from J; junction bases left unmatched: 6. The CDR3 protein is CATGTGGATGANVLTF. The CDR3 DNA reads as TGTGCCACCGGGACAGGGGGCGCAACTGGGGCCAACGTCCTGACTTTC.

This sequence joins TRBV10-2 and TRBJ1-1, with a possible D match to TRBD1 (5 bases). Between the trimmed V and J ends, which lost 1 base and 5 bases, there was a span of 5 bases. The CDR3 runs 12 residues. Germline-derived CDR1 and CDR2 are WSHSY and SAAADI. Here the CDR3 DNA reads TGCGCCAGCAGTGAGTGGGGGACTGAAGCTTTCTTT. Protein: CASSEWGTEAFF.

This clone occurred once. V is TRBV7-6 and J is TRBJ2-5, with 8 nucleotides matching TRBD2. Germline V gives CDR1 SGHVS, CDR2 FNYEAQ. V was pared by 1 base and J by 4 bases, with 8 bases of the junction left unmatched. The CDR3 is 16 amino acids. CDR3 sequence reads: CASSLGTSSGGETQYF. CDR3 in DNA: TGTGCCAGCAGCTTAGGGACTAGCTCGGGGGGAGAGACCCAGTACTTC.

The V call is TRBV12-2, the J call TRBJ2-1. TRBV12-2 is noted as a pseudogene. This CDR3 has 18 amino acids. CDR3 protein: CASRACLGVPTFYNEQFF. CDR3 DNA: TGTGCAAGTCGCGCCTGCTTGGGGGTACCTACGTTTTACAATGAGCAGTTCTTC.

The chain uses TRBV6-6 and TRBJ2-4; D is perhaps TRBD2 (5 bases). The CDR3 covers 13 residues. From germline, CDR1 is MNHNY and CDR2 SVGAGI (reference sequence). Deletions cut 2 bases from V and 5 bases from J, with 7 bases between. As DNA, the CDR3 is TGTGCCAGCAGTTACGACTACCAAAACATTCAGTACTTC. It specifies CASSYDYQNIQYF.

The chain joins TRBV6-1 to TRBJ1-2; a weak D match, TRBD1 (5 bases). Trimming took 6 bases from V and 3 from J, leaving 8 bases between them. The CDR3 covers 12 residues. The V gene's germline CDR1 is MNHNS and CDR2 SASEGT. The CDR3 coding sequence is TGTGCCAGCAGGGGGGGAGACTATGGCTACACCTTC. Translation gives CASRGGDYGYTF.

The rearrangement links TRBV14 to TRBJ1-1; possibly TRBD1 for D (6 bases). The ends were cut back, 3 bases at V and 0 bases at J, with 20 bases in the middle. The germline gives CDR1 SGHDN, CDR2 FVKESK. CDR3 size: 18 residues. The CDR3 spells CASSHPKMTGLMNTEAFF. CDR3 bases: TGTGCCAGCAGCCACCCGAAGATGACAGGCTTGATGAACACTGAAGCTTTCTTT.

This clone has just one count. As DNA, the CDR3 is TGTGCCTGGAGTGTTAAGGCCATGAACACTGAAGCTTTCTTT. Translation: CAWSVKAMNTEAFF. This chain connects TRBV30 to TRBJ1-1; D unclear. The CDR3 has 14 residues. CDR1 is GTSNPN, CDR2 SVGIG, per germline (reference sequence). With 0 bases removed from V and 0 bases from J, the gap between germline ends came to 8 bases.

V is TRBV6-5 and J is TRBJ2-7; the D gene is possibly TRBD1 (5 bases). V dropped 6 bases and J dropped 3 bases, with 12 bases sitting between them. The CDR3 contains 13 residues. The germline CDR1 and CDR2 sequences are MNHEY and SVGAGI. Written as DNA, the CDR3 is TGTGCCAGCAGGCAGACAGTAGGCTACGAGCAGTACTTC. It yields the protein CASRQTVGYEQYF.

V gene TRBV7-8 combines with J gene TRBJ2-1, with D perhaps TRBD1 (5 bases). From germline, CDR1 is SGHVS and CDR2 FQNEAQ. V gave up 1 base and J gave up 4 bases, with 11 bases separating them. The CDR3 totals 15 residues. CDR3 coding DNA: TGTGCCAGCAGCTTAGGCAGGGCTCCGTACAATGAGCAGTTCTTC. This translates into CASSLGRAPYNEQFF. Supplemented by reference TRBV7-8 and TRBJ2-1, the full variable domain reads GAGVSQSPRYKVAKRGQDVALRCDPISGHVSLFWYQQALGQGPEFLTYFQNEAQLDKSGLPSDRFFAERPEGSVSTLKIQRTQQEDSAVYLCASSLGRAPYNEQFFGPGTRLTVL.

The chain combines TRBV7-8 with TRBJ1-6; 7 nucleotides match TRBD1. Germline CDR1 and CDR2: SGHVS and FQNEAQ. There are 14 residues in the CDR3. V gave up 5 bases and J gave up 6 bases; unmatched junction bases: 4. The CDR3 DNA sequence: TGTGCCAGCAGCCAGCGGGACAGTAATTCACCCCTCCACTTT. This translates into CASSQRDSNSPLHF.

This clone occurred once. The rearrangement links TRBV7-8 to TRBJ1-6; no clear D. Germline CDR1 SGHVS, CDR2 FQNEAQ. The CDR3 spans 12 residues. V lost 1 base and J lost 7, with 2 bases in between. CDR3 amino acids: CASSLDNSPLHF. The CDR3 bases are TGTGCCAGCAGCTTAGACAATTCACCCCTCCACTTT.